This T cell receptor (beta chain) was retrieved from a study of T cell responses to AZD1222 COVID-19 vaccine. Libraries were prepared by immunoSEQ multiplex PCR; TCRdb keeps only in-frame clonotypes and omits some of them. The table lists nearly 110,000 clones, around 90% of them singletons. This CDR3 is built from 15 residues. CDR1 and CDR2 from the germline V gene are GTSNPN and SVGIG (reference sequence). Trimming stripped 5 bases from V and 1 base from J, with 17 bases between. The clonotype comes from an adult in good health. The chain uses TRBV30 and TRBJ2-5; D possibly corresponds to TRBD1 (5 bases). The sample consisted of peripheral blood, taken on day 0 of AZD1222 vaccination. The CDR3 spells CAWSARAGRQETQYF. CDR3 nucleotide sequence: TGTGCCTGGTCGGCCAGGGCAGGACGCCAAGAGACCCAGTACTTC.